The rows below give T cell receptor beta chains drawn from one sample of a study of PD-1 blockade in mismatch repair-deficient tumors. This table comes from immunoSEQ multiplex PCR, and its TCRdb copy is limited to in-frame clones, with some not included. Here the sample spans some 84,000 clones, approximately 81% being singletons. The material was peripheral blood, obtained 12 weeks after starting pembrolizumab. Every receptor here comes from an adult with mismatch repair-deficient cancer. CDR3s include the opening cysteine and the closing phenylalanine or tryptophan. Each record gives: clone size, J gene, D gene, V gene, CDR3 protein, CDR3 DNA. A D gene is named only where the DNA matches it firmly. Clone size is given for some rows only: seen once, a few or many times, or a class if the clone is expanded.

once,TRBJ2-7,-,TRBV7-2,CASSPRRAGQGEQYF,TGTGCCAGCAGCCCCCGTAGAGCGGGCCAGGGGGAGCAGTACTTC
-,TRBJ2-5,-,TRBV11-2,CASSSVFGGKETQYF,TGTGCCAGCAGCTCCGTGTTTGGCGGAAAAGAGACCCAGTACTTC
-,TRBJ1-4,TRBD1,TRBV28,CASRPWGDSEKLFF,TGTGCCAGCAGACCGTGGGGGGACAGTGAAAAACTGTTTTTT
few,TRBJ1-1,-,TRBV19,CASSTYRTEAFF,TGTGCCAGTAGTACCTACCGGACGGAAGCTTTCTTT
-,TRBJ2-7,-,TRBV11-2,CASSLGVARDEQYF,TGTGCCAGCAGCTTAGGGGTGGCCCGGGACGAGCAGTACTTC
-,TRBJ1-1,TRBD1,TRBV5-1,CASSAPGQAGNTEAFF,TGCGCCAGCAGCGCCCCGGGACAGGCAGGGAACACTGAAGCTTTCTTT
-,TRBJ2-7,TRBD1,TRBV11-1,CASSEGQGNHEQYF,TGTGCCAGCAGCGAAGGACAGGGGAACCACGAGCAGTACTTC
-,TRBJ2-7,-,TRBV10-3,CAISESAASYEQYF,TGTGCCATCAGTGAGTCGGCCGCCTCCTACGAGCAGTACTTC
-,TRBJ1-2,TRBD1,TRBV27,CASSLQGARDYGYTF,TGTGCCAGCAGTCTCCAGGGGGCTAGGGACTATGGCTACACCTTC
-,TRBJ2-1,-,TRBV12-2,CASRHLGDKRAEQFF,TGTGCAAGTCGCCATCTTGGGGACAAAAGGGCTGAGCAGTTCTTC
-,TRBJ2-1,TRBD2,TRBV2,CASSDWEGNHYNEQFF,TGTGCCAGCAGTGATTGGGAGGGGAACCACTACAATGAGCAGTTCTTC
-,TRBJ1-3,-,TRBV7-9,CASSPSAGNTIYF,TGTGCCAGCAGCCCCTCGGCTGGAAACACCATATATTTT
-,TRBJ1-5,-,TRBV30,CAWGATAKDHKGNQPQHF,TGTGCCTGGGGAGCAACAGCTAAAGATCATAAAGGCAATCAGCCCCAGCATTTT
-,TRBJ2-1,-,TRBV7-6,CASSLSISYNEQFF,TGTGCCAGCAGCTTGTCTATTTCCTACAATGAGCAGTTCTTC
few,TRBJ1-2,-,TRBV19,CASNAHYGYTF,TGTGCCAGTAATGCCCACTATGGCTACACCTTC
-,TRBJ1-4,-,TRBV29-1,CSVEGGGDEKLFF,TGCAGCGTTGAAGGTGGTGGGGATGAAAAACTGTTTTTT
few,TRBJ2-2,-,TRBV7-9,CASSSMERSNTGELFF,TGTGCCAGCAGCTCGATGGAGCGATCGAACACCGGGGAGCTGTTTTTT
-,TRBJ2-3,-,TRBV5-6,CASSSLGLDASTDTQYF,TGTGCCAGCAGCTCCCTTGGACTGGATGCTAGCACAGATACGCAGTATTTT
-,TRBJ2-1,TRBD1,TRBV16,CASSQFMGTAQFF,TGTGCCAGCAGCCAATTTATGGGGACAGCCCAGTTCTTC